This TCR beta chain came from a study of early stage breast cancer tumors. Trimming took off 6 bases at V and 2 bases at J, with 15 bases between the two ends. The length of the CDR3 is 15 residues. Germline V gene data show CDR1 as SGHRS and CDR2 as YFSETQ. Libraries were prepared by immunoSEQ multiplex PCR; TCRdb keeps only in-frame clonotypes and omits some of them. This sample has about 69,000 clones; over 80% occur once, and the top ten carry 4.7%. Study-level results: Most shared enriched TCRB sequences were commonly generated ones. Compared with adjacent normal breast, tumors showed about 2.5-fold denser, more clonal T cells.

Concerning this clone: Its antigen is unknown.

V usage is TRBV5-1 and J usage is TRBJ2-1, with a tentative D call TRBD1 (6 bases). Material: blood. The receptor was derived from a person aged 40 to 50 with breast cancer. The CDR3 is CASNKDSFPYNEQFF. CDR3 nucleotide sequence: TGCGCCAGCAACAAGGACAGTTTCCCCTACAATGAGCAGTTCTTC.